Listed below are T cell receptor beta chains from one sample, sequenced in a study of T-cell memory formation after mild COVID-19. Each CDR3 protein gets one entry after TCRdb re-called the 5' RACE reads with MiXCR. Of around 250,000 distinct CDR3 sequences in the sample, 15% were seen once. The specimen sequenced was PBMCs or a T cell subset sorted from them (not recorded which). Receptors originate from an adult woman who had mild COVID-19 (a few samples of this study predate the infection). Cell type and time point are not known. Each CDR3 is given with its conserved first and last residue. D genes are given only for firm matches. Size is stated for part of the rows, as once, few or many counts, or as a class when the clone is expanded.

D gene	clone size	V gene	J gene	CDR3 DNA	CDR3 protein
.	.	TRBV6-6	TRBJ2-3	TGTGCCAGCAGTCCTCAGTCGGGAGATACGCAGTATTTT	CASSPQSGDTQYF
.	few	TRBV7-9	TRBJ2-7	TGTGCCAGCAGCTTAGGCTCGGGGGTCCCCCACGAGCAGTACTTC	CASSLGSGVPHEQYF
.	many	TRBV12-3/TRBV12-4	TRBJ2-4	TGTGCCAGCAGTTTAGGAGGAGCCAAAAACATTCAGTACTTC	CASSLGGAKNIQYF
.	.	TRBV27	TRBJ2-3	TGTGCCAGCAGTTTAGATGACCCGGGACGCGGACTTACAGATACGCAGTATTTT	CASSLDDPGRGLTDTQYF
.	.	TRBV5-1	TRBJ2-7	TGCGCCAGCAGCTTCTTTTTTGGGAACGAGCAGTACTTC	CASSFFFGNEQYF
.	.	TRBV30	TRBJ2-5	TGTGCCTGGAGTGTGGGAGGTCACACACAAGAGACCCAGTACTTC	CAWSVGGHTQETQYF
.	.	TRBV24-1	TRBJ2-7	TGTGCCGTCTCCAGGGGCTACGAGCAGTACTTC	CAVSRGYEQYF
.	.	TRBV5-1	TRBJ2-7	TGCGCCAGCAGCCCCGAAGACAGGAGCTCCTACGAGCAGTACTTC	CASSPEDRSSYEQYF
TRBD1	many	TRBV6-5	TRBJ2-7	TGTGCCAGCAGGCGCTCTGCGGCAGGGGGCGGGTACGAGCAGTACTTC	CASRRSAAGGGYEQYF
.	few	TRBV2	TRBJ2-1	TGTGCCAGCTTAGCGGCGGGGTCCTCCTACAATGAGCAGTTCTTC	CASLAAGSSYNEQFF